The 23 T cell receptor beta chains below were found in one sample sequenced in a study of blood T cell repertoires in COVID-19. Clones were sequenced by immunoSEQ multiplex PCR, and TCRdb holds only the in-frame ones, with some missing. This table holds approximately 200,000 clones, about 80% found once. Input material: PBMCs or T cells enriched from blood (not recorded which). All receptors derive from a man aged 40-49 years who had recovered from COVID-19.

The rearrangement links TRBV5-4 to TRBJ2-3; possibly TRBD2 for D (6 bases). The CDR3 has 14 amino acids. From germline, CDR1 is SGHNT and CDR2 YYREEE (reference sequence). The V and J ends lost 4 bases and 6 bases respectively, with 15 bases between them. Here the CDR3 reads CASSTETRGDTQYF. For the CDR3, the DNA is TGTGCCAGCAGCACGGAAACCCGGGGGGATACGCAGTATTTT. The full variable domain, its missing parts supplied by reference TRBV5-4 and TRBJ2-3, is ETGVTQSPTHLIKTRGQQVTLRCSSQSGHNTVSWYQQALGQGPQFIFQYYREEENGRGNFPPRFSGLQFPNYSSELNVNALELDDSALYLCASSTETRGDTQYFGPGTRLTVL.

This clone was observed once. The chain carries TRBV5-1 and TRBJ1-2; D ambiguous. The V gene's germline CDR1 is SGHRS and CDR2 YFSETQ. V was clipped by 3 bases and J by 9 bases, with 24 bases between them. The CDR3 totals 16 residues. CDR3 bases: TGCGCCAGCAGCTCCACACCTGCTGAGGGTTGGGTTAGCTACACCTTC. It encodes CASSSTPAEGWVSYTF.

The V gene is TRBV5-1, the J gene TRBJ1-1, with D unclear. Germline-derived CDR1 and CDR2 are SGHRS and YFSETQ. V was shortened by 0 bases and J by 1 base, with 7 bases between the two germline ends. CDR3 length: 14 residues. CDR3 bases: TGCGCCAGCAGCTTGGATACGGGGAACACTGAAGCTTTCTTT. Translation gives CASSLDTGNTEAFF.

This chain connects TRBV30 to TRBJ1-1; D uncertain. The CDR3 loop spans 13 amino acids. CDR1 and CDR2 from the germline V gene are GTSNPN and SVGIG (reference sequence). The V gene lost 0 bases and the J gene lost 4 bases, with 9 bases spanning the gap. Here the CDR3 reads CAWSVTRITEAFF. The CDR3 DNA sequence: TGTGCCTGGAGTGTAACCAGGATCACTGAAGCTTTCTTT.

This clone has a single count. The chain uses TRBV15 and TRBJ1-1, with a tentative D call TRBD1 (5 bases). The germline V gene has CDR1 LNHNV and CDR2 YYDKDF (reference sequence). V lost 1 base, J lost 4 bases, and 13 bases lay in between. This CDR3 has 15 residues. This CDR3 is CATSRAGLGGTEAFF. The CDR3 DNA reads as TGTGCCACCAGCAGAGCCGGGTTGGGGGGCACTGAAGCTTTCTTT.

This sequence joins TRBV28 and TRBJ2-3; 11 nucleotides match TRBD2. The CDR3 contains 18 residues. Trimming cost V 7 bases and J 0 bases; bases outside gene matches: 12. In germline, CDR1 is MDHEN, CDR2 SYDVKM. CDR3: CASTRRLAGGTSTDTQYF. CDR3 nucleotides: TGTGCCAGCACCCGGCGGCTAGCGGGGGGAACTAGCACAGATACGCAGTATTTT.

J is TRBJ1-2 and V is TRBV5-1, with 7 bases lining up with TRBD1. CDR3 length: 14 residues. Per germline, CDR1 SGHRS and CDR2 YFSETQ. Trimming cost V 2 bases and J 4 bases; bases outside gene matches: 5. The CDR3 DNA sequence: TGCGCCAGCAGCTTAGGACAGGAAATCTATGGCTACACCTTC. Translating it yields CASSLGQEIYGYTF.

This chain joins TRBV3-1 (or the pseudogene TRBV3-2) and TRBJ1-2, with TRBD1 as a possible D gene (5 bases). The germline V gene has CDR1 LGHDT and CDR2 YNNKEL (reference sequence). V lost 4 bases to trimming and J lost 3 bases, with 15 bases between them. This CDR3 contains 15 residues. Written as DNA, the CDR3 is TGTGCCAGCAGCCTACTCCGGAGGGGTCACTATGGCTACACCTTC. Encoded protein: CASSLLRRGHYGYTF.

The chain couples TRBV5-1 to TRBJ1-1; TRBD1 might be the D (5 bases). V shed 0 bases and J shed 5 bases, with 14 bases lying between them. Looked up from germline, CDR1 is SGHRS and CDR2 is YFSETQ. The length of the CDR3 is 15 residues. The CDR3 spells CASSLVFRGKTEAFF. The CDR3, as DNA: TGCGCCAGCAGCTTGGTCTTTAGGGGTAAGACTGAAGCTTTCTTT.

The CDR3 DNA reads TGTGCCAGCAGTTTAATATTGACAGGGGACGCTTTCTTT. Translating it yields CASSLILTGDAFF. The J gene is TRBJ1-1, the V gene TRBV28, with TRBD1 matching 8 bases. This CDR3 spans 13 amino acids. Germline CDR1 and CDR2: MDHEN and SYDVKM. V lost 2 bases to trimming and J lost 11 bases; unmatched junction nucleotides: 7.

In DNA, the CDR3 is TGTGCCAGCTCACCAGGGGGCCCATATAGCAATCAGCCCCAGCATTTT. Residues: CASSPGGPYSNQPQHF. The chain joins TRBV18 to TRBJ1-5; weak D call: TRBD1 (6 bases). Trimming stripped 2 bases from V and 0 bases from J, with 11 bases between. CDR1 is KGHSH, CDR2 LQKENI, per germline. This CDR3 is 16 amino acids long.

This clone was recorded only once. This chain uses TRBV7-2 with TRBJ1-2, with TRBD1 as a possible D gene (6 bases). Trimming removed 3 bases at V and 2 bases at J, with 13 bases between. CDR1 is SGHTA and CDR2 is FQGNSA in the germline V gene. This CDR3 region has 15 residues. The CDR3 sequence is CASSFPGRGNYGYTF. CDR3 bases: TGTGCCAGCAGCTTCCCCGGGAGGGGGAACTATGGCTACACCTTC. Full variable domain (outside the CDR3, taken from reference TRBV7-2 and TRBJ1-2): GAGVSQSPSNKVTEKGKDVELRCDPISGHTALYWYRQSLGQGLEFLIYFQGNSAPDKSGLPSDRFSAERTGGSVSTLTIQRTQQEDSAVYLCASSFPGRGNYGYTFGSGTRLTVV.

The rearrangement uses TRBV6-2 or TRBV6-3 and TRBJ1-1; tentatively, D is TRBD1 (5 bases). V dropped 2 bases and J dropped 6 bases, with 13 bases sitting between them. Germline assignment: CDR1 MNHEY and CDR2 SVGEGT. The CDR3 totals 14 residues. The CDR3 DNA reads TGTGCCAGCAGTTACATTATTTCGGGGGCTGAAGCTTTCTTT. Encoded protein: CASSYIISGAEAFF.

The V and J genes are TRBV19 and TRBJ1-2; TRBD1 is a possible D gene (5 bases). Trimming left V 6 bases short and J 7 bases short, with 18 bases between. The CDR3 consists of 14 residues. Per germline, CDR1 LNHDA and CDR2 SQIVND (reference sequence). The CDR3 sequence is CASSQGHPIVGYTF. CDR3 coding DNA: TGTGCCAGTAGCCAGGGCCACCCTATCGTTGGCTACACCTTC.

The chain combines TRBV6-5 with TRBJ2-1; tentative D call: TRBD2 (6 bases). This CDR3 contains 13 residues. In germline, CDR1 is MNHEY, CDR2 SVGAGI. V lost 5 bases and J lost 5, with 10 bases in between. In nucleotides, the CDR3 is TGTGCCAGCAGTCAGACGGGAGACAATGAGCAGTTCTTC. This sequence encodes CASSQTGDNEQFF.

The chain couples TRBV5-1 to TRBJ2-6, with 7 bases matching TRBD2. The V gene's germline CDR1 is SGHRS and CDR2 YFSETQ. This CDR3 spans 19 amino acids. With V trimmed by 3 bases and J by 0 bases, 12 bases remained unmatched. This CDR3 reads CASSWTIGTTSSGANVLTF. CDR3 DNA sequence: TGCGCCAGCAGCTGGACGATAGGGACTACAAGCTCTGGGGCCAACGTCCTGACTTTC.

The V call is TRBV15, the J call TRBJ2-1, with 10 bases identical to TRBD2. V shed 0 bases and J 10 bases; nucleotides not matched to a gene: 6. The V gene's germline CDR1 is LNHNV and CDR2 YYDKDF (reference sequence). This CDR3 is built from 15 residues. CDR3 sequence: CATSRDRLAGDEQFF. The CDR3 coding sequence is TGTGCCACCAGCAGAGATCGCCTAGCGGGGGACGAGCAGTTCTTC.

The rearrangement uses TRBV6-1 and TRBJ1-1, with a weak D call TRBD1 (5 bases). V lost 3 bases, J lost 4 bases, and 9 bases lay in between. This CDR3 contains 13 residues. Germline values: CDR1 MNHNS, CDR2 SASEGT. The CDR3 DNA sequence: TGTGCCAGCAGTGAGGCAGGGTCCACTGAAGCTTTCTTT. It yields the protein CASSEAGSTEAFF.

The chain is built from TRBV19 and TRBJ2-5; 8 bases map to TRBD2. Trimming took 4 bases from V and 13 from J; bases not matched to a gene: 14. This CDR3 spans 14 amino acids. The germline V gene has CDR1 LNHDA and CDR2 SQIVND (reference sequence). The CDR3 sequence: CASSSINAGGPPYF. The DNA of the CDR3 is TGTGCCAGTAGTAGTATTAACGCGGGGGGTCCTCCGTACTTC.

The chain couples TRBV19 to TRBJ1-4; 10 bases are a match to TRBD1. Germline V gives CDR1 LNHDA, CDR2 SQIVND (reference sequence). The ends lost 8 bases at V and 8 bases at J; junction bases unmatched: 5. CDR3 length: 13 residues. The CDR3 region is CASAGTGDEKLFF. DNA of the CDR3: TGTGCCAGTGCCGGGACAGGGGACGAAAAACTGTTTTTT. The full variable domain, completed using reference TRBV19 and TRBJ1-4, is DGGITQSPKYLFRKEGQNVTLSCEQNLNHDAMYWYRQDPGQGLRLIYYSQIVNDFQKGDIAEGYSVSREKKESFPLTVTSAQKNPTAFYLCASAGTGDEKLFFGSGTQLSVL.

This clone was seen a handful of times. V usage is TRBV9 and J usage is TRBJ2-1; tentatively, D is TRBD1 (5 bases). Germline V gene lookup returns CDR1 SGDLS and CDR2 YYNGEE. Trimming cost V 5 bases and J 0 bases, with 12 bases left between them. This CDR3 region has 15 residues. The CDR3 reads CASRGPSSSYNEQFF. Written as DNA, the CDR3 is TGTGCCAGCAGGGGGCCCTCAAGCTCCTACAATGAGCAGTTCTTC. Looking up the rest from reference TRBV9 and TRBJ2-1 gives the full variable domain: DSGVTQTPKHLITATGQRVTLRCSPRSGDLSVYWYQQSLDQGLQFLIQYYNGEERAKGNILERFSAQQFPDLHSELNLSSLELGDSALYFCASRGPSSSYNEQFFGPGTRLTVL.

The chain joins TRBV3-1 (or the pseudogene TRBV3-2) to TRBJ1-2; 9 bases agree with TRBD1. V was pared by 6 bases and J by 8 bases, with 13 bases of the junction left unmatched. Germline V lookup: CDR1 LGHDT, CDR2 YNNKEL (reference sequence). The CDR3 is 15 residues long. CDR3 protein: CASSQTTGTGKGYTF. The DNA for the CDR3 is TGTGCCAGCAGTCAGACTACCGGGACAGGGAAAGGCTACACCTTC.

The chain couples TRBV30 to TRBJ1-5; TRBD1 matches at 9 bases. The germline V gene has CDR1 GTSNPN and CDR2 SVGIG (reference sequence). CDR3 length: 15 amino acids. V shed 2 bases and J 2 bases; nucleotides not matched to a gene: 4. CDR3 nucleotide sequence: TGTGCCTGGAGTAAGGGACAGGGTCGCAATCAGCCCCAGCATTTT. This sequence encodes CAWSKGQGRNQPQHF.